These 2 T cell receptor beta chains share one sample of origin, sequenced in a study of cytomegalovirus exposure and HLA in healthy donors. Primers for the PCR totalled 60 Vbeta and 13 Jbeta. Repertoires were generated with immunoSEQ multiplex PCR, while TCRdb's copy carries only in-frame clones and drops some. Of 150,000 to 200,000 clones in the sample, 60% to 85% were seen once. What was sequenced was PBMCs. The receptors were sampled from a middle-aged woman in good health and CMV-seronegative.

J is TRBJ1-5 and V is TRBV11-3, with a weak D call TRBD1 (5 bases). This CDR3 contains 14 residues. CDR1 is SGHNT and CDR2 is YENEEA in the germline V gene. The germline V and J ends were trimmed by 4 bases and 6 bases, with 13 bases remaining between them. The DNA for the CDR3 is TGTGCCAGCAGCTACGGGGGGATCGGTCAGCCCCAGCATTTT. It specifies CASSYGGIGQPQHF.

The CDR3 DNA reads as TGTGCCAGCAGTGAGGTTAGCGGGAGGGTCTACAATGAGCAGTTCTTC. Translated: CASSEVSGRVYNEQFF. The chain carries TRBV2 and TRBJ2-1; 11 nucleotides align to TRBD2. The CDR3 is 16 amino acids. Per germline, CDR1 SNHLY and CDR2 FYNNEI. The V segment lost 3 bases and the J segment 3 bases; nucleotides outside the gene matches: 4.